These T cell receptor beta chains were read from a single sample in a study of beta chain features in type 1 diabetes. Sequencing was performed with immunoSEQ multiplex PCR; in TCRdb, only in-frame clones are kept and a portion is missing. The data show about 250,000 clones, roughly a tenth seen once. The source material was naive CD4+ T cells from blood. These receptors all come from a man between 25 and 39 years old with type 1 diabetes. Both conserved end residues are part of each CDR3. Each record gives: J gene, V gene, CDR3 protein.

J gene: TRBJ2-1
V gene: TRBV7-3
CDR3 protein: CASSLSGSYNEQFF

J gene: TRBJ2-1
V gene: TRBV18
CDR3 protein: CASSWGEETHNEQFF

J gene: TRBJ1-2
V gene: TRBV9
CDR3 protein: CASSVATGPLYGYTF

J gene: TRBJ1-1
V gene: TRBV10-3
CDR3 protein: CAISESGGVGAFF

J gene: TRBJ2-5
V gene: TRBV5-1
CDR3 protein: CASSWTGSQGETQYF

J gene: TRBJ1-4
V gene: TRBV2
CDR3 protein: CASRGTDEKLFF

J gene: TRBJ2-7
V gene: TRBV7-2
CDR3 protein: CASSLPGTGSYEQYF

J gene: TRBJ1-1
V gene: TRBV18
CDR3 protein: CASSPPGGMNTEAFF

J gene: TRBJ2-7
V gene: TRBV30
CDR3 protein: CAWKGLAGAPGSYEQYF

J gene: TRBJ2-5
V gene: TRBV15
CDR3 protein: CATSRTDRGTRQETQYF

J gene: TRBJ2-7
V gene: TRBV14
CDR3 protein: CASSQATGAKGPYEQYF

J gene: TRBJ2-5
V gene: TRBV6-1
CDR3 protein: CASRPGSETQYF

J gene: TRBJ2-7
V gene: TRBV5-4
CDR3 protein: CASSLQASSYEQYF

J gene: TRBJ1-5
V gene: TRBV19
CDR3 protein: CASSTRQGPQPQHF

J gene: TRBJ1-1
V gene: TRBV9
CDR3 protein: CASSVTENTEAFF

J gene: TRBJ1-6
V gene: TRBV5-1
CDR3 protein: CASSDFGGANSPLHF

J gene: TRBJ2-5
V gene: TRBV4-1
CDR3 protein: CASSPRGGQETQYF

J gene: TRBJ2-5
V gene: TRBV5-4
CDR3 protein: CASSLLAGEVEETQYF

J gene: TRBJ1-6
V gene: TRBV2
CDR3 protein: CASQAENNSPLHF

J gene: TRBJ1-6
V gene: TRBV30
CDR3 protein: CAWDRGYSPLHF

J gene: TRBJ2-3
V gene: TRBV30
CDR3 protein: CAWMGGNTDTQYF

J gene: TRBJ2-5
V gene: TRBV5-1
CDR3 protein: CASSSYQETQYF

J gene: TRBJ2-5
V gene: TRBV4-3
CDR3 protein: CASSPGLGMARTQYF

J gene: TRBJ2-7
V gene: TRBV5-1
CDR3 protein: CASSLAPGTYEQYF

J gene: TRBJ1-2
V gene: TRBV4-1
CDR3 protein: CASRRTGSYGYTF

J gene: TRBJ2-3
V gene: TRBV18
CDR3 protein: CASSPQSVLTDTQYF